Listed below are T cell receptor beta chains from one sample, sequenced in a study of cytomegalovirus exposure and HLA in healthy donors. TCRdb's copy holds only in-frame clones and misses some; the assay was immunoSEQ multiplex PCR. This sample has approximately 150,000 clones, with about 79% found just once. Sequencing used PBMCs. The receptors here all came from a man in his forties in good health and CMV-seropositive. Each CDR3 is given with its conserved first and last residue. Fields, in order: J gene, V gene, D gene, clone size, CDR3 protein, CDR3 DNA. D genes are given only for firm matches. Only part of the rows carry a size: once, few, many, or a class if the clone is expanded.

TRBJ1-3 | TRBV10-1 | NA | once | CASSPGDGNTIYF | TGCGCCAGCAGTCCGGGGGACGGAAACACCATATATTTT
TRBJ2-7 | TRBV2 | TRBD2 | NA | CASKDLPEGSGSYEQYF | TGTGCCAGCAAGGACCTGCCTGAAGGTAGCGGGAGTTACGAGCAGTACTTC
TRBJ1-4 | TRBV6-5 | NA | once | CASSYQGPNEKLFF | TGTGCCAGCAGTTACCAGGGGCCGAATGAAAAACTGTTTTTT
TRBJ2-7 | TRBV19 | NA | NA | CASRSNGGIYEQYF | TGTGCCAGCCGGTCCAACGGCGGGATCTACGAGCAGTACTTC
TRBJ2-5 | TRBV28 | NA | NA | CASSTRGQETQYF | TGTGCCAGCAGCACCAGGGGTCAAGAGACCCAGTACTTC
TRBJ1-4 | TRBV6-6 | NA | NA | CASTAGGAGEKLFF | TGTGCCAGCACCGCGGGGGGGGCCGGTGAAAAACTGTTTTTT
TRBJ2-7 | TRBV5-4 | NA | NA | CASSTTGYEQYF | TGTGCCAGCAGCACAACAGGCTACGAGCAGTACTTC
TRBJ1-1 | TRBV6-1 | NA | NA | CASTILGGGEAFF | TGTGCCAGCACCATCTTGGGGGGAGGCGAAGCTTTCTTT
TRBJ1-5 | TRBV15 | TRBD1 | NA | CATSRTGDNQPQHF | TGTGCCACCAGCCGGACAGGGGACAATCAGCCCCAGCATTTT
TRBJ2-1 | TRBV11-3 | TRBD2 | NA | CASSLGGGPFEQFF | TGTGCCAGCAGCTTAGGGGGAGGGCCCTTTGAGCAGTTCTTC
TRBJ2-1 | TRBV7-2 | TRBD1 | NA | CASSLLSQGAREQFF | TGTGCCAGCAGCTTACTCTCCCAGGGGGCACGTGAGCAGTTCTTC
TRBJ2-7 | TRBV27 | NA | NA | CASASGTSTYEQYF | TGTGCCAGCGCCAGCGGAACTTCAACCTACGAGCAGTACTTC
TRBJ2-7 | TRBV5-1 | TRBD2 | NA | CASSLVASGRLNEQYF | TGCGCCAGCAGCTTGGTGGCTAGCGGGAGACTTAACGAGCAGTACTTC
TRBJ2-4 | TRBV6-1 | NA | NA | CAGIESANSQYF | TGTGCCGGCATCGAGTCCGCAAACAGTCAGTACTTC
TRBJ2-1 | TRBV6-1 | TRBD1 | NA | CASFLQGSNEQFF | TGTGCCAGTTTCCTACAGGGGAGCAATGAGCAGTTCTTC
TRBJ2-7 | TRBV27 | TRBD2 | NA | CASSSGLDPDEQYF | TGTGCCAGCAGTTCCGGACTAGACCCGGACGAGCAGTACTTC
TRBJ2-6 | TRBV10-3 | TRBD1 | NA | CAISDKGQHSGANVLTF | TGTGCCATCAGTGACAAGGGACAGCACTCTGGGGCCAACGTCCTGACTTTC
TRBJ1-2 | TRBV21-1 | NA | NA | CASWEPGGYTF | TGTGCCAGCTGGGAGCCGGGTGGCTACACCTTC
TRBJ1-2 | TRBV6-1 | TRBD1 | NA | CASSERDRGRPNYGYTF | TGTGCCAGCAGTGAACGGGACAGGGGGCGTCCTAACTATGGCTACACCTTC
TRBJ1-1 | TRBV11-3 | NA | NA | CASSRGGAWTEAFF | TGTGCCAGCAGCAGAGGGGGGGCCTGGACTGAAGCTTTCTTT
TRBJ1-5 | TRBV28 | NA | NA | CASQKGGGNQPQHF | TGTGCCAGCCAAAAAGGGGGGGGCAATCAGCCCCAGCATTTT
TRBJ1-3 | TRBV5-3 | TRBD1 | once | CARDRGWSGNTIYF | TGTGCCAGGGACAGGGGCTGGTCTGGAAACACCATATATTTT
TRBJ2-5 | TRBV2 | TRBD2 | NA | CASSEGLAGGSQYF | TGTGCCAGCAGTGAGGGACTAGCGGGAGGTTCCCAGTACTTC
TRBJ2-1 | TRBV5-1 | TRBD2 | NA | CASSGAGGYNEQFF | TGCGCCAGCAGCGGGGCGGGAGGGTACAATGAGCAGTTCTTC
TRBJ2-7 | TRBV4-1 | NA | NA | CASSLAGSAYEQYF | TGCGCCAGCAGCCTGGCGGGTTCAGCCTACGAGCAGTACTTC
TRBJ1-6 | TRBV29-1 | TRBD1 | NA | CSGKTGDSYNSPLHF | TGCAGCGGGAAGACAGGGGACAGCTATAATTCACCCCTCCACTTT
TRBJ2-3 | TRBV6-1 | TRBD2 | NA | CASSVPIAGIQDTQYF | TGTGCCAGCAGTGTCCCCATAGCGGGAATCCAAGATACGCAGTATTTT
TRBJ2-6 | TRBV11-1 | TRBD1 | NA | CASSSQGPGANVLTF | TGTGCCAGCAGCTCACAGGGGCCTGGGGCCAACGTCCTGACTTTC
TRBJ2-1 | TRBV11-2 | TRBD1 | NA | CASSLAGQGYNEQFF | TGTGCCAGCAGCTTAGCGGGACAGGGGTACAATGAGCAGTTCTTC
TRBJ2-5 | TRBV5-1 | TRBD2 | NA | CASSWEAGGVETQYF | TGCGCCAGCAGCTGGGAAGCGGGAGGGGTAGAGACCCAGTACTTC
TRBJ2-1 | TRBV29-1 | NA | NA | CSVELASASSYNEQFF | TGCAGCGTTGAGTTGGCTAGCGCGAGCTCCTACAATGAGCAGTTCTTC
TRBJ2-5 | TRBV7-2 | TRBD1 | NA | CASSSRQGASETQYF | TGTGCCAGCAGCTCTCGACAGGGGGCGTCGGAGACCCAGTACTTC
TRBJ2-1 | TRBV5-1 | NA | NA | CASSTGVQTYNEQFF | TGCGCCAGCAGCACCGGGGTCCAAACCTACAATGAGCAGTTCTTC
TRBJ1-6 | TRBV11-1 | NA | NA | CASKKETGRNSPLHF | TGTGCCAGCAAGAAAGAGACAGGACGCAATTCACCCCTCCACTTT
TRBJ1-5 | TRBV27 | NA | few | CASSLMSSNQPQHF | TGTGCCAGCAGTTTAATGTCGAGCAATCAGCCCCAGCATTTT
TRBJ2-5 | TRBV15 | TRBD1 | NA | CATSRDRGQEPVKETQYF | TGTGCCACCAGCAGAGATAGGGGACAGGAGCCGGTAAAAGAGACCCAGTACTTC
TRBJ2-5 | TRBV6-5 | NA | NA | CASSYSKHGETQYF | TGTGCCAGCAGTTACTCGAAACACGGGGAGACCCAGTACTTC
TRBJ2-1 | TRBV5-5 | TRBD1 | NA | CASSVTGEEQFF | TGTGCCAGCAGCGTGACAGGGGAGGAGCAGTTCTTC
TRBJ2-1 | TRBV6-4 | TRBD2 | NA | CASSDRGLAGGPTDEQFF | TGTGCCAGCAGTGACCGGGGACTAGCGGGAGGCCCGACAGATGAGCAGTTCTTC
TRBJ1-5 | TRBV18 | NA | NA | CASSPSGGGQPQHF | TGTGCCAGCTCACCGTCCGGGGGGGGTCAGCCCCAGCATTTT
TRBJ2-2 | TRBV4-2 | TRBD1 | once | CASSRLGTGRGGELFF | TGTGCCAGCAGCCGATTAGGGACAGGGCGGGGCGGGGAGCTGTTTTTT
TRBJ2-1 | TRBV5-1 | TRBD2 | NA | CASSPGGGVNEQFF | TGCGCCAGCAGTCCCGGCGGGGGGGTCAATGAGCAGTTCTTC
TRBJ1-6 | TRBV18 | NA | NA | CASSPTTGENSPLHF | TGTGCCAGCTCACCAACTACAGGAGAAAATTCACCCCTCCACTTT
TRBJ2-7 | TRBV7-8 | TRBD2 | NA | CASSLVWAGAGSFYEQYF | TGTGCCAGCAGCTTAGTTTGGGCGGGAGCGGGATCGTTCTACGAGCAGTACTTC
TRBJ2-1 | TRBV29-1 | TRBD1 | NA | CSVVAGQGWRNEQFF | TGCAGCGTCGTTGCCGGACAGGGGTGGAGGAATGAGCAGTTCTTC